The clone carrying this T cell receptor (beta chain) was detected only once. No antigen is known for it. Unique molecular identifiers were used to barcode this TCRbeta library. Using its own MiXCR run on the PCR reads, TCRdb lists one record per CDR3 protein. The repertoire consists of 250,000 to 400,000 distinct CDR3 sequences, with about a quarter occurring once and the leading ten covering over 9.5%. The entry originates in a study of T-cell reconstitution after alpha-beta-depleted transplantation in children. Study outcomes and limitations: Surviving recipient T cells and thymic progenitors produced the high day-60 TCRbeta diversity seen in some patients. In patients about two months after transplant, alpha-beta T cells reportedly arose from several hundred expanded graft clones. Newly produced T cells mostly accounted for T-cell counts and diversity one year post-transplant.

The V segment lost 4 bases and the J segment 8 bases; nucleotides outside the gene matches: 8. CDR1 is ENHRY and CDR2 is SYGVKD in the germline V gene. The CDR3 is 15 residues long. The clonotype comes from a male patient aged 5 to 17 who had a stem cell transplant for acute lymphoblastic leukemia, so the T cells may come from the graft donor. The sequences come from PBMCs, mostly from graft donor cells, collected 180 days after TCRalphabeta/CD19-depleted stem cell transplant. The rearrangement joins TRBV10-3 to TRBJ1-2; TRBD1 agrees at 12 bases. The CDR3 region has the DNA TGTGCCATCAGTGTGGGACAGGGGGCTGTTTCGGGCTACACCTTC. This codes for CAISVGQGAVSGYTF.